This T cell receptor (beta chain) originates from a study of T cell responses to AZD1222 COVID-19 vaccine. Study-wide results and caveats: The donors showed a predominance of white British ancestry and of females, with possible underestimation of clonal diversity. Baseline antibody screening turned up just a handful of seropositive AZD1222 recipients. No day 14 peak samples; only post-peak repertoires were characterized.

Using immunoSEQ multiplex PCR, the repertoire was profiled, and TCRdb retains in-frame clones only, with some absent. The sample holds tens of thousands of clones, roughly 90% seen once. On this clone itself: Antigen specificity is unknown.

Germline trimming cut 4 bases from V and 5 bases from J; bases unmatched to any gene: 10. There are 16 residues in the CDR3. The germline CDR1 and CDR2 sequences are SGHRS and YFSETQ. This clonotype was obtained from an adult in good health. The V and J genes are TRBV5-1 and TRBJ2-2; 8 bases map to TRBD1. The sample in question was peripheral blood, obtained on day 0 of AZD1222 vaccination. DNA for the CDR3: TGCGCCAGCAGCGGGTCAGGGGGCGACTTGACCGGGGAGCTGTTTTTT. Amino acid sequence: CASSGSGGDLTGELFF.